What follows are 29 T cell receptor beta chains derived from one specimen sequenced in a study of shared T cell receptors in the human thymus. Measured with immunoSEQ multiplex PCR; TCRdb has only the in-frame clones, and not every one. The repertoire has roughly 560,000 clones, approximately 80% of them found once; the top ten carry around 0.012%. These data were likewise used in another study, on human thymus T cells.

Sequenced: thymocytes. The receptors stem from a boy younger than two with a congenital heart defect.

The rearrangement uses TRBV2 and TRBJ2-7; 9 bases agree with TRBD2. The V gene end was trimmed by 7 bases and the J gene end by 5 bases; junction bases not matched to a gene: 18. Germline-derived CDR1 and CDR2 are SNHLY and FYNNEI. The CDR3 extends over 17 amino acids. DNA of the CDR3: TGTGCCAGCACGCCGCGGGGGCCGTCTAGCGGGAACGACGAGCAGTACTTC. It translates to CASTPRGPSSGNDEQYF.

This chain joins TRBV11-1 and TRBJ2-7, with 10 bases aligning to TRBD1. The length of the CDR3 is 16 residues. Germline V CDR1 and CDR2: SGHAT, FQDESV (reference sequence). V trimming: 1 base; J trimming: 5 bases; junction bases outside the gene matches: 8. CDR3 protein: CASSLGPRDRGNEQYF. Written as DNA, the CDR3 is TGTGCCAGCAGCTTAGGCCCCCGGGACAGGGGCAACGAGCAGTACTTC. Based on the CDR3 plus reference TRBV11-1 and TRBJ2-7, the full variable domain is EAEVAQSPRYKITEKSQAVAFWCDPISGHATLYWYRQILGQGPELLVQFQDESVVDDSQLPKDRFSAERLKGVDSTLKIQPAELGDSAMYLCASSLGPRDRGNEQYFGPGTRLTVT.

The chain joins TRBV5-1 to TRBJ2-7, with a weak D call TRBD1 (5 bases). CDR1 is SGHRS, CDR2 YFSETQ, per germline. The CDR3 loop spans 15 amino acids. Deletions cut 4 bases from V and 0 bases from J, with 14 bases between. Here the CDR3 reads CASSQAPTDSYEQYF. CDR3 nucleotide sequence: TGCGCCAGCAGCCAAGCCCCGACAGACTCCTACGAGCAGTACTTC.

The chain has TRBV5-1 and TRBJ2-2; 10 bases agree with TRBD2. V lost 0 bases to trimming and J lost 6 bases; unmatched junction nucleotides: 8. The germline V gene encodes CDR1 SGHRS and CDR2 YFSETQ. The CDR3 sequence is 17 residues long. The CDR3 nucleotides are TGCGCCAGCAGCTTGGACCTAGCGGGAGCCCCATCCGGGGAGCTGTTTTTT. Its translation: CASSLDLAGAPSGELFF. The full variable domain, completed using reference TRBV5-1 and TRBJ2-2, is KAGVTQTPRYLIKTRGQQVTLSCSPISGHRSVSWYQQTPGQGLQFLFEYFSETQRNKGNFPGRFSGRQFSNSRSEMNVSTLELGDSALYLCASSLDLAGAPSGELFFGEGSRLTVL.

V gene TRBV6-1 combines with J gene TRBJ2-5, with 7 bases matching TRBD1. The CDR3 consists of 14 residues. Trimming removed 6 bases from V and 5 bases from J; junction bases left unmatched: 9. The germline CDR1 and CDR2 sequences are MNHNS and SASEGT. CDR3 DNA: TGTGCCAGCAGCGACAGGGAAGGTAGGGAGACCCAGTACTTC. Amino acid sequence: CASSDREGRETQYF.

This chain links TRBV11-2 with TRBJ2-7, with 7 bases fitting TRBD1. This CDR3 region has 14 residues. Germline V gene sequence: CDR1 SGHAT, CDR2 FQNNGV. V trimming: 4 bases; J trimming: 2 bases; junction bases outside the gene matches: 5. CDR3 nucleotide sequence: TGTGCCAGCAGCTCCCAAGGGGGCCCCTACGAGCAGTACTTC. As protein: CASSSQGGPYEQYF.

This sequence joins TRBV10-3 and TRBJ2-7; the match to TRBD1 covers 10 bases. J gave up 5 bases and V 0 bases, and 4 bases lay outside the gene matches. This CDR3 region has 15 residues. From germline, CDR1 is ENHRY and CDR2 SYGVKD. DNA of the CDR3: TGTGCCATCAGTGAGTCAAGGACAGGGGGGGACGAGCAGTACTTC. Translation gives CAISESRTGGDEQYF.

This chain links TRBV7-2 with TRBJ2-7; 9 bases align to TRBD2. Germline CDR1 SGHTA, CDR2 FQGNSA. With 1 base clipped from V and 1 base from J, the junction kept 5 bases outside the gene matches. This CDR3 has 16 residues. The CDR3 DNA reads TGTGCCAGCAGCTTAGGCGGGAGGGCCGGGTCCTACGAGCAGTACTTC. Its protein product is CASSLGGRAGSYEQYF. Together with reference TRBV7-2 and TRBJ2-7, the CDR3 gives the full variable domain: GAGVSQSPSNKVTEKGKDVELRCDPISGHTALYWYRQSLGQGLEFLIYFQGNSAPDKSGLPSDRFSAERTGGSVSTLTIQRTQQEDSAVYLCASSLGGRAGSYEQYFGPGTRLTVT.

CDR3 in DNA: TGCGCCAGCAGCCACGCCCCTCCTAGGGGGCAAAACAATGAGCAGTTCTTC. Translated: CASSHAPPRGQNNEQFF. The V call is TRBV4-3, the J call TRBJ2-1; TRBD1 matches 7 bases. Trimming removed 3 bases from V and 5 bases from J; junction bases left unmatched: 13. The CDR3 is made up of 17 amino acids. Per the germline V gene, CDR1 is LGHNA and CDR2 is YSLEER.

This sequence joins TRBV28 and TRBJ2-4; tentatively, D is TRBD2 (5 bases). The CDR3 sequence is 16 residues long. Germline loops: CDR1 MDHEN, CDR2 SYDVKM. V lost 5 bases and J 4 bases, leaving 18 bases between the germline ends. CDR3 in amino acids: CASSLPGWEEKNIQYF. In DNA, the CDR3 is TGTGCCAGCAGTCTACCGGGGTGGGAAGAGAAAAACATTCAGTACTTC.

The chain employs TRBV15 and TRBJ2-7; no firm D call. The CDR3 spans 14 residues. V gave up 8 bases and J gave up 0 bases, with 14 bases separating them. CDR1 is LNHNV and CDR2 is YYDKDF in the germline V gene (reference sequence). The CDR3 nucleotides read TGTGCCACCGGCGGCGGTAGATACTCCTACGAGCAGTACTTC. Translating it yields CATGGGRYSYEQYF.

The CDR3 DNA follows: TGTGCCAGCTCACCACTTACTAGCGGGAGGATTTTTTCCTACAATGAGCAGTTCTTC. Translated: CASSPLTSGRIFSYNEQFF. The V and J genes are TRBV18 and TRBJ2-1, with 12 bases lining up with TRBD2. V dropped 1 base and J dropped 1; count of bases not matched to a gene: 8. Germline V CDR1 and CDR2: KGHSH, LQKENI. CDR3 length: 19 amino acids.

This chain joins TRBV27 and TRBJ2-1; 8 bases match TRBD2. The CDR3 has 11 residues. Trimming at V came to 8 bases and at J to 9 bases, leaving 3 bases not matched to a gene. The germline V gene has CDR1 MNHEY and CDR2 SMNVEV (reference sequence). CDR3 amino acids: CASRTSTEQFF. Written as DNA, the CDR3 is TGTGCCAGCCGGACTAGCACTGAGCAGTTCTTC.

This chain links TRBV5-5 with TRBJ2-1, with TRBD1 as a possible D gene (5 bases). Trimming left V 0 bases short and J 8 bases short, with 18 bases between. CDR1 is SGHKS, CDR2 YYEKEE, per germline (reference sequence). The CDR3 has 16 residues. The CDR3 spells CASSLGWGRTKDEQFF. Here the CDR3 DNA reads TGTGCCAGCAGCTTGGGGTGGGGCAGAACTAAGGATGAGCAGTTCTTC.

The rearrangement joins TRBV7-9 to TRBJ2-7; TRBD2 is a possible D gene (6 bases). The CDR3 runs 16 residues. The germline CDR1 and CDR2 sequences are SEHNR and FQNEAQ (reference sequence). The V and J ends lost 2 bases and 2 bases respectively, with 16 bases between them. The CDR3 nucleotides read TGTGCCAGCAGCTTAACCCCCGGGACTGCTACCTACGAGCAGTACTTC. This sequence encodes CASSLTPGTATYEQYF.

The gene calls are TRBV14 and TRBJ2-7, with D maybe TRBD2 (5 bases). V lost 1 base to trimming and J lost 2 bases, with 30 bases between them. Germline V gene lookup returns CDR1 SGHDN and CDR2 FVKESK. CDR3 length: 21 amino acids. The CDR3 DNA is TGTGCCAGCAGCCAAGTCCGTAGCAGCCCTACCCGTGGGAGTATTCCCTACGAGCAGTACTTC. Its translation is CASSQVRSSPTRGSIPYEQYF. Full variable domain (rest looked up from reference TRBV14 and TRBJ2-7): EAGVTQFPSHSVIEKGQTVTLRCDPISGHDNLYWYRRVMGKEIKFLLHFVKESKQDESGMPNNRFLAERTGGTYSTLKVQPAELEDSGVYFCASSQVRSSPTRGSIPYEQYFGPGTRLTVT.

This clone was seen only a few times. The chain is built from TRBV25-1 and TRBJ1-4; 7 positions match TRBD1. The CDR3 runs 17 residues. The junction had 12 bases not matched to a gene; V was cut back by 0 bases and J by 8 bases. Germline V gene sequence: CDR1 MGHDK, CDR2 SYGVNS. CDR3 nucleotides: TGTGCCAGCAGTGAATATATAACAGGGGATAGAGTAGAAAAACTGTTTTTT. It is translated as CASSEYITGDRVEKLFF.

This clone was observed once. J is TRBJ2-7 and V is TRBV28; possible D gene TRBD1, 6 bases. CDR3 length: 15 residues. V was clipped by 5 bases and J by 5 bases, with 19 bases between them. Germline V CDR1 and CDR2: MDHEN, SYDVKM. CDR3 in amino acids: CASSTVTGPHNEQYF. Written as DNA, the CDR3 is TGTGCCAGCAGTACTGTGACAGGCCCCCACAACGAGCAGTACTTC.

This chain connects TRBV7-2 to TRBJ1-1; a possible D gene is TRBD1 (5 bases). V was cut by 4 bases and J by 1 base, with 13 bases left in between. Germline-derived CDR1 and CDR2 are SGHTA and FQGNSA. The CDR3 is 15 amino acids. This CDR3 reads CASSSEQEGNTEAFF. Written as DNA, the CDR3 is TGTGCCAGCAGCTCAGAACAGGAAGGGAACACTGAAGCTTTCTTT.

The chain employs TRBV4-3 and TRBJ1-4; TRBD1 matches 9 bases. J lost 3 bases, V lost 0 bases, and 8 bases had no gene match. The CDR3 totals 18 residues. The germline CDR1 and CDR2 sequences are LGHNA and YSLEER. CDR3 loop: CASSQDTIGDRANEKLFF. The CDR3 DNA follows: TGCGCCAGCAGCCAAGATACGATCGGGGACAGGGCTAATGAAAAACTGTTTTTT.

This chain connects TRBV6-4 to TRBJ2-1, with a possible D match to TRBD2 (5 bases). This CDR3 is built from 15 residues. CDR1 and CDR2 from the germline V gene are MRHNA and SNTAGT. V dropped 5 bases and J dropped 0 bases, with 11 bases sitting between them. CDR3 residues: CASSQRSSSYNEQFF. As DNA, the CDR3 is TGTGCCAGCAGTCAGCGGTCGAGCTCCTACAATGAGCAGTTCTTC.

For the CDR3, the DNA is TGTGCCAGCAAAGTGGGACTTTGGCGTGGGGAGCAGTACTTC. It is translated as CASKVGLWRGEQYF. The V and J genes are TRBV6-5 and TRBJ2-7, with TRBD2 as a possible D gene (6 bases). V was pared by 7 bases and J by 7 bases, with 20 bases between. Germline V CDR1 and CDR2: MNHEY, SVGAGI. The CDR3 totals 14 residues.

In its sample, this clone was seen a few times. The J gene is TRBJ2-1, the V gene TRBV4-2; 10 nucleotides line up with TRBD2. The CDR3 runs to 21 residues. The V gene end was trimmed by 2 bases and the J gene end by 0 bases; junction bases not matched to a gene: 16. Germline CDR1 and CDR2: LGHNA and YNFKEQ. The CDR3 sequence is CASSQPEGLAGAGGSYNEQFF. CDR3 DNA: TGTGCCAGCAGCCAACCGGAAGGGCTAGCGGGAGCGGGTGGCTCCTACAATGAGCAGTTCTTC.

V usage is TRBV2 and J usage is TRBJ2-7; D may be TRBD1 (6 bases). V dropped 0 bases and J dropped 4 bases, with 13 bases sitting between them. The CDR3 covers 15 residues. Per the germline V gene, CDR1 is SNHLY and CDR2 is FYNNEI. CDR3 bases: TGTGCCAGCAGTGAAGCGGGGGCAAGCCTGTACGAGCAGTACTTC. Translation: CASSEAGASLYEQYF.

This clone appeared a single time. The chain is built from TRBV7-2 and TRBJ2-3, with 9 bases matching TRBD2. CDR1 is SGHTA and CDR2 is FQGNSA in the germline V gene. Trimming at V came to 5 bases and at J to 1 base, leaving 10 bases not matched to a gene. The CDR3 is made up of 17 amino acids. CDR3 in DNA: TGTGCCAGCAGCCCAATATCTAGCGGGGAGTGCACAGATACGCAGTATTTT. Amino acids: CASSPISSGECTDTQYF.

The CDR3 bases are TGCGCCAGCAGCTGTACTAGCGGGGGGACAGATACGCAGTATTTT. Protein sequence: CASSCTSGGTDTQYF. The chain couples TRBV5-1 to TRBJ2-3; TRBD2 aligns across 12 bases. This CDR3 is built from 15 residues. In germline, CDR1 is SGHRS, CDR2 YFSETQ. Trimming at V came to 3 bases and at J to 3 bases, leaving 2 bases not matched to a gene. The full variable domain, rest sourced from reference TRBV5-1 and TRBJ2-3, is KAGVTQTPRYLIKTRGQQVTLSCSPISGHRSVSWYQQTPGQGLQFLFEYFSETQRNKGNFPGRFSGRQFSNSRSEMNVSTLELGDSALYLCASSCTSGGTDTQYFGPGTRLTVL.

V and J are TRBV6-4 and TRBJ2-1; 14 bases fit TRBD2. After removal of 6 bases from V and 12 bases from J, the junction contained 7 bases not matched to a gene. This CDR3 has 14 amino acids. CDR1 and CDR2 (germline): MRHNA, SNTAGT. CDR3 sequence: CASRRLAGGPGQFF. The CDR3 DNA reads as TGTGCCAGCAGGCGACTAGCGGGAGGGCCGGGGCAGTTCTTC.

The CDR3 coding sequence is TGTGCCAGCAGTTTTCAACGGACTAGCGGGAGCGCAGATACGCAGTATTTT. Translating gives CASSFQRTSGSADTQYF. The chain has TRBV28 and TRBJ2-3; 13 bases align to TRBD2. The germline CDR1 and CDR2 sequences are MDHEN and SYDVKM. The CDR3 is 17 residues long. The V segment lost 3 bases and the J segment 4 bases; nucleotides outside the gene matches: 7. Supplemented by reference TRBV28 and TRBJ2-3, the full variable domain reads DVKVTQSSRYLVKRTGEKVFLECVQDMDHENMFWYRQDPGLGLRLIYFSYDVKMKEKGDIPEGYSVSREKKERFSLILESASTNQTSMYLCASSFQRTSGSADTQYFGPGTRLTVL.

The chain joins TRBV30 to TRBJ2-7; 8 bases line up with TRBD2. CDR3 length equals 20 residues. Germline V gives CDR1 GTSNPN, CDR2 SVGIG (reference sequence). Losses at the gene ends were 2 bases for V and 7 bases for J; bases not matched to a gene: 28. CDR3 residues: CAWSRPARGRSSPLVGEQYF. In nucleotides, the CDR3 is TGTGCCTGGAGTAGGCCGGCACGCGGGAGGTCATCCCCTCTCGTTGGTGAGCAGTACTTC.